These 26 T cell receptor beta chains were sequenced from one sample in a study of CD8 T cells in Susac syndrome. It was with random hexamers that 0.5 to 1 ug RNA was reverse transcribed. TCRdb processed the immunoSEQ multiplex PCR reads anew with MiXCR; each CDR3 protein has one entry. The table has about 130,000 distinct CDR3 sequences, around 91% seen once. The specimen sequenced was CD8+ T cells from PBMCs. These receptors originate from a human donor with multiple sclerosis.

The CDR3 nucleotides are TGTGCCAGTAGCCCCGACCAGGGACTCCGTAATGAGCAGTTCTTC. Amino acids: CASSPDQGLRNEQFF. The V call is TRBV19, the J call TRBJ2-1, with a tentative D call TRBD2 (6 bases). CDR1 is LNHDA, CDR2 SQIVND, per germline (reference sequence). The CDR3 spans 15 residues. Trimming stripped 6 bases from V and 7 bases from J, with 19 bases between. The complete variable domain, with remaining parts taken from reference TRBV19 and TRBJ2-1, reads DGGITQSPKYLFRKEGQNVTLSCEQNLNHDAMYWYRQDPGQGLRLIYYSQIVNDFQKGDIAEGYSVSREKKESFPLTVTSAQKNPTAFYLCASSPDQGLRNEQFFGPGTRLTVL.

The rearrangement uses TRBV7-2 and TRBJ1-3; maybe TRBD1 (6 bases). There are 16 residues in the CDR3. Between the trimmed V and J ends, which lost 1 base and 3 bases, there was a span of 13 bases. Germline lookup yields CDR1 SGHTA and CDR2 FQGNSA. The CDR3 DNA reads as TGTGCCAGCAGCTTAGGTGGGGGGGGCGGTGGAAACACCATATATTTT. Translating it yields CASSLGGGGGGNTIYF.

The J gene is TRBJ2-3, the V gene TRBV4-3, with D unresolved. Germline loops: CDR1 LGHNA, CDR2 YSLEER. CDR3 length: 13 amino acids. V was clipped by 6 bases and J by 4 bases, with 11 bases between them. Written as DNA, the CDR3 is TGCGCCAGCAGTGGTGTAGGTTCAGATACGCAGTATTTT. Protein: CASSGVGSDTQYF.

The chain recombines TRBV11-2 with TRBJ2-7; D is uncertain. Trimming took off 0 bases at V and 7 bases at J, with 10 bases between the two ends. There are 13 residues in the CDR3. Germline CDR1 is SGHAT and CDR2 is FQNNGV. CDR3 loop: CASSLDVPMEQYF. The DNA of the CDR3 is TGTGCCAGCAGCTTAGACGTACCGATGGAGCAGTACTTC.

The chain uses TRBV9 and TRBJ2-1, with a possible D match to TRBD1 (5 bases). Trimming pared 3 bases from V and 4 bases from J, leaving 8 bases between. This CDR3 is built from 13 residues. Germline CDR1 SGDLS, CDR2 YYNGEE. CDR3 nucleotide sequence: TGTGCCAGCAGCGCCCGACAGTACAATGAGCAGTTCTTC. Its protein product is CASSARQYNEQFF.

This rearrangement joins TRBV7-2 to TRBJ1-5; D remains unclear. In germline, CDR1 is SGHTA, CDR2 FQGNSA. The CDR3 runs 13 residues. V was cut by 5 bases and J by 0 bases, with 5 bases left in between. CDR3 sequence reads: CASSIHSNQPQHF. DNA of the CDR3: TGTGCCAGCAGCATCCATAGCAATCAGCCCCAGCATTTT.

CDR3 sequence (DNA): TGTGCCACCAGTGGCCGACACGATGAAGCTTTCTTT. Translating it yields CATSGRHDEAFF. V is TRBV24-1 and J is TRBJ1-1; no clear D. From germline, CDR1 is KGHDR and CDR2 SFDVKD. The V end was cut by 5 bases, the J end by 7 bases, with 10 bases between. This CDR3 region has 12 residues.

The gene calls are TRBV6-2 or TRBV6-3 and TRBJ2-5; no clear D. CDR3 size: 12 residues. Germline CDR1 MNHEY, CDR2 SVGEGT. Trimming removed 4 bases at V and 5 bases at J, with 8 bases between. CDR3: CASSWVEETQYF. Here the CDR3 DNA reads TGTGCCAGCAGTTGGGTAGAGGAGACCCAGTACTTC.

The V gene is TRBV29-1, the J gene TRBJ1-1; TRBD1 agrees at 9 bases. Germline V gene sequence: CDR1 SQVTM, CDR2 ANQGSEA. V was pared by 7 bases and J by 4 bases, with 16 bases of the junction left unmatched. This CDR3 is 16 amino acids long. The CDR3 loop is CSARGQGLVRGTEAFF. The CDR3, as DNA: TGCAGCGCTCGGGGACAGGGACTGGTTCGAGGCACTGAAGCTTTCTTT.

This clonotype appeared once. The gene calls are TRBV6-5 and TRBJ1-1, with D tentatively TRBD1 (6 bases). V was clipped by 6 bases and J by 1 base, with 12 bases between them. CDR3 length: 14 residues. Per the germline V gene, CDR1 is MNHEY and CDR2 is SVGAGI. DNA for the CDR3: TGTGCCAGCAGCCTTCAGGGGCAGAACACTGAAGCTTTCTTT. Translation: CASSLQGQNTEAFF.

Note on this clonotype: An end of the junction does not agree with germline; a read error may underlie this. This chain links TRBV6-5 with TRBJ2-5; 7 nucleotides match TRBD1. Germline loops: CDR1 MNHEY, CDR2 SVGAGI. This CDR3 is 15 amino acids long. The CDR3 DNA is TGTGCCAGCAATTACTCGGGACAGAGCCAAGAGACCCAGTACTTC. It is translated as CASNYSGQSQETQYF.

The chain joins TRBV30 to TRBJ1-1; no clear D gene. Germline V gene data show CDR1 as GTSNPN and CDR2 as SVGIG (reference sequence). Trimming removed 3 bases from V and 5 bases from J, with 10 bases in between. This CDR3 has 12 amino acids. DNA for the CDR3: TGTGCCTGGAGATCCCTCGTGACTGAAGCTTTCTTT. Its translation: CAWRSLVTEAFF.

The chain employs TRBV12-3 or TRBV12-4 and TRBJ2-3; no clear D. V shed 2 bases and J shed 0 bases, with 9 bases lying between them. CDR3 length: 15 residues. The CDR3 bases are TGTGCCAGCAGTTTATCCGGTTCTAGCACAGATACGCAGTATTTT. This gives the protein CASSLSGSSTDTQYF.

The V and J genes are TRBV4-1 and TRBJ2-2, with 9 bases identical to TRBD1. In germline, CDR1 is MGHRA, CDR2 YSYEKL. The V segment lost 5 bases and the J segment 1 base; nucleotides outside the gene matches: 2. The CDR3 loop spans 15 amino acids. The CDR3 protein is CASSGQGMNTGELFF. The CDR3, as DNA: TGCGCCAGCAGCGGACAGGGGATGAACACCGGGGAGCTGTTTTTT.

The chain links TRBV15 to TRBJ2-2, with no clear D. Trimming cost V 5 bases and J 6 bases, with 7 bases left between them. Germline CDR1 is LNHNV and CDR2 is YYDKDF (reference sequence). This CDR3 is built from 12 residues. The CDR3 sequence is CATSAPAGELFF. DNA for the CDR3: TGTGCCACCAGCGCCCCCGCCGGGGAGCTGTTTTTT.

This chain links TRBV5-1 with TRBJ1-4; D call uncertain. The ends were cut back, 4 bases at V and 2 bases at J, with 9 bases in the middle. The CDR3 sequence is 14 residues long. Germline CDR1 reads SGHRS; CDR2 reads YFSETQ. The CDR3 nucleotides are TGCGCCAGCAGCCCAGTCGGGACTAATGAAAAACTGTTTTTT. This encodes CASSPVGTNEKLFF.

This chain joins TRBV19 and TRBJ2-1; 10 bases are shared with TRBD2. V was pared by 0 bases and J by 7 bases, with 9 bases of the junction left unmatched. This CDR3 spans 17 amino acids. Germline V CDR1 and CDR2: LNHDA, SQIVND (reference sequence). CDR3 in DNA: TGTGCCAGTAGTATAGATCGGGAGCGGGAGGGCGGGAATGAGCAGTTCTTC. Protein sequence: CASSIDREREGGNEQFF.

The chain recombines TRBV19 with TRBJ1-1; no reliable D call. There are 13 residues in the CDR3. Deletions cut 6 bases from V and 4 bases from J, with 12 bases between. The germline V gene has CDR1 LNHDA and CDR2 SQIVND (reference sequence). Here the CDR3 DNA reads TGTGCCAGTAGCCTGATGGAGCGCACTGAAGCTTTCTTT. This codes for CASSLMERTEAFF.

The chain employs TRBV12-3 or TRBV12-4 and TRBJ2-5; perhaps TRBD1 as D (5 bases). This CDR3 has 15 residues. V lost 2 bases and J lost 5, with 15 bases in between. CDR3 in amino acids: CASSLNPISGETQYF. The CDR3 region has the DNA TGTGCCAGCAGTTTAAACCCGATATCAGGGGAGACCCAGTACTTC.

In this sample, this clonotype turned up once. V gene TRBV27 combines with J gene TRBJ2-1; the D is unclear. CDR1 MNHEY and CDR2 SMNVEV come from the germline V gene (reference sequence). There are 12 residues in the CDR3. V dropped 2 bases and J dropped 9 bases, with 8 bases sitting between them. CDR3 nucleotides: TGTGCCAGCAGTTTACTCGGGTCTGAGCAGTTCTTC. This sequence encodes CASSLLGSEQFF.

This clonotype is a singleton in its sample. The CDR3 loop reads CASSLVVWQGQETQYF. DNA for the CDR3: TGTGCCAGCAGCTTAGTAGTCTGGCAAGGCCAAGAGACCCAGTACTTC. The chain links TRBV7-9 to TRBJ2-5; D unresolved. The CDR3 is 16 amino acids. Deletions cut 1 base from V and 1 base from J, with 13 bases between. Germline CDR1 reads SEHNR; CDR2 reads FQNEAQ (reference sequence).

This chain uses TRBV6-5 with TRBJ1-1, with TRBD1 as a possible D gene (5 bases). Per the germline V gene, CDR1 is MNHEY and CDR2 is SVGAGI. There are 15 residues in the CDR3. V lost 6 bases, J lost 5 bases, and 19 bases lay in between. The chain's CDR3 is CASRFGTAEGTEAFF. The CDR3 DNA reads as TGTGCCAGCAGGTTCGGGACGGCAGAAGGAACTGAAGCTTTCTTT.

The V gene is TRBV5-1, the J gene TRBJ2-7, with TRBD1 matching over 9 bases. The CDR3 length is 15 residues. The germline CDR1 and CDR2 sequences are SGHRS and YFSETQ. Trimming took 2 bases from V and 4 from J; bases not matched to a gene: 7. The CDR3, as DNA: TGCGCCAGCAGCTTTTTCCGGGACAGGGCTTACGAGCAGTACTTC. It encodes CASSFFRDRAYEQYF.

The chain combines TRBV27 with TRBJ1-5; D not resolved. The CDR3 is made up of 13 amino acids. V gave up 3 bases and J gave up 4 bases, with 7 bases separating them. Germline V gene lookup returns CDR1 MNHEY and CDR2 SMNVEV (reference sequence). CDR3 in DNA: TGTGCCAGCAGTTTGTCAGCTAATCAGCCCCAGCATTTT. Its translation: CASSLSANQPQHF.

This clonotype has only one observation. V gene TRBV21-1 combines with J gene TRBJ1-1. TRBV21-1 counts as a pseudogene. The CDR3 has 15 amino acids. CDR3 coding DNA: TGTGCCAGCAGCAAAGATTCGGGAGGATACACTGAAGCTTTCTTT. It yields the protein CASSKDSGGYTEAFF.

This sequence joins TRBV20-1 and TRBJ2-3, with 8 nucleotides matching TRBD2. Germline CDR1 reads DFQATT; CDR2 reads SNEGSKA (reference sequence). The ends lost 3 bases at V and 5 bases at J; junction bases unmatched: 13. This CDR3 is built from 16 residues. CDR3 nucleotides: TGCAGTGCTAGGACGGCGCGGGGGGTAGAAGTAGATACGCAGTATTTT. The encoded protein is CSARTARGVEVDTQYF.